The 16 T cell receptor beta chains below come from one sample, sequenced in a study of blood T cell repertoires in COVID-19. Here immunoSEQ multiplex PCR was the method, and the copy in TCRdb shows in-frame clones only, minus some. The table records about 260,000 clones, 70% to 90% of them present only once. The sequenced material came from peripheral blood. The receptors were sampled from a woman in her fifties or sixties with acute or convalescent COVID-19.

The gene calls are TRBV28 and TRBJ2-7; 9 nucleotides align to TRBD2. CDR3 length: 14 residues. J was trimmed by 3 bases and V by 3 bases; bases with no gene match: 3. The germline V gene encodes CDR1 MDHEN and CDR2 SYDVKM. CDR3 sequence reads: CASSFVSGSYEQYF. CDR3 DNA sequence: TGTGCCAGCAGTTTTGTTAGCGGGAGCTACGAGCAGTACTTC.

The CDR3 loop is CASSSTGRNQPQHF. In nucleotides, the CDR3 is TGTGCCAGTAGTTCGACAGGGCGCAATCAGCCCCAGCATTTT. This chain uses TRBV19 with TRBJ1-5; TRBD1 aligns across 7 bases. The germline gives CDR1 LNHDA, CDR2 SQIVND (reference sequence). The CDR3 consists of 14 residues. Trimming removed 5 bases from V and 2 bases from J; junction bases left unmatched: 3.

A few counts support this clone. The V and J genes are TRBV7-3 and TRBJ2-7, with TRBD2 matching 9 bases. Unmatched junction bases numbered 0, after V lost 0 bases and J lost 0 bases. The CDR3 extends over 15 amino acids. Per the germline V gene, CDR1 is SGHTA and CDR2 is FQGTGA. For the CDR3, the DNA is TGTGCCAGCAGCTTAACTAGCGGGGGCTCCTACGAGCAGTACTTC. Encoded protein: CASSLTSGGSYEQYF.

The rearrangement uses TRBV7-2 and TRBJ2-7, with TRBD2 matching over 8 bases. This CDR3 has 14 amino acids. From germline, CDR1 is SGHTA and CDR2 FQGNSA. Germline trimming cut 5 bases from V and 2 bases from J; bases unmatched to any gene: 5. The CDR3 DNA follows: TGTGCCAGCAGCAGAGAGGGACTAGCCTACGAGCAGTACTTC. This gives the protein CASSREGLAYEQYF.

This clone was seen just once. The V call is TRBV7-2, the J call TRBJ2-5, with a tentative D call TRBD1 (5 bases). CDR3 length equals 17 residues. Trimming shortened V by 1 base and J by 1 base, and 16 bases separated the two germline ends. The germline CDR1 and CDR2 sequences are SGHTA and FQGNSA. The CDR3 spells CASSLDGWGGSQETQYF. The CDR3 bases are TGTGCCAGCAGCTTAGATGGGTGGGGCGGTTCCCAAGAGACCCAGTACTTC.

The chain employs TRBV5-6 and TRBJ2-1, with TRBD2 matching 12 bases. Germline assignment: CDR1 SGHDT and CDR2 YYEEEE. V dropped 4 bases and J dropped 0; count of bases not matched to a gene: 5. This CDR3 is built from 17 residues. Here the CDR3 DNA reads TGTGCCAGCAGCGGACTAGCGGGGAAAAGCTCCTACAATGAGCAGTTCTTC. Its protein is CASSGLAGKSSYNEQFF. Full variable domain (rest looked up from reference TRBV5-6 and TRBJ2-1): DAGVTQSPTHLIKTRGQQVTLRCSPKSGHDTVSWYQQALGQGPQFIFQYYEEEERQRGNFPDRFSGHQFPNYSSELNVNALLLGDSALYLCASSGLAGKSSYNEQFFGPGTRLTVL.

For the CDR3, the DNA is TGTGCCAGCAGTGAAGCCAGTCAAGAGACCCAGTACTTC. Encoded protein: CASSEASQETQYF. The chain is built from TRBV2 and TRBJ2-5; D unclear. The germline CDR1 and CDR2 sequences are SNHLY and FYNNEI. The CDR3 spans 13 residues. The V end lost 0 bases, the J end lost 2 bases, and 4 bases lay between the germline ends.

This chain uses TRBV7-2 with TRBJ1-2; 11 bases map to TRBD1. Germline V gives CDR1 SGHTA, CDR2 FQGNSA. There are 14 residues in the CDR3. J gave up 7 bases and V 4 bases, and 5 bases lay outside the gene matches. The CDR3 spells CASSSGQGARGYTF. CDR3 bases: TGTGCCAGCAGCTCAGGACAGGGGGCGCGTGGCTACACCTTC.

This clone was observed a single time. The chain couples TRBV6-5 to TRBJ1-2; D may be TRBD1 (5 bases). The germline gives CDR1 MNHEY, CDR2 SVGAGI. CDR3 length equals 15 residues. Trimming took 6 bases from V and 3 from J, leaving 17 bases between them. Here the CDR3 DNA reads TGTGCCAGCAGAATCCAAGCAGGGCTCCACTATGGCTACACCTTC. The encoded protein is CASRIQAGLHYGYTF.

CDR3 in DNA: TGTGCCACCGCCGGGACAGGTGTCTCTGGGGCCAACGTCCTGACTTTC. Protein product: CATAGTGVSGANVLTF. V is TRBV24-1 and J is TRBJ2-6; 8 bases align to TRBD1. The CDR3 totals 16 residues. Looked up from germline, CDR1 is KGHDR and CDR2 is SFDVKD. After removal of 9 bases from V and 0 bases from J, the junction contained 6 bases not matched to a gene.

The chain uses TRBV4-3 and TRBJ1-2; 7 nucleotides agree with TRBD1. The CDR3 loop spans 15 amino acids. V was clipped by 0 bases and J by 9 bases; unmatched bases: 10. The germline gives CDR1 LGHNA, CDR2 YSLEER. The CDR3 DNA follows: TGCGCCAGCAGCCAAGATACAGGGGCTCAGGCGAGCTACACCTTC. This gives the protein CASSQDTGAQASYTF.

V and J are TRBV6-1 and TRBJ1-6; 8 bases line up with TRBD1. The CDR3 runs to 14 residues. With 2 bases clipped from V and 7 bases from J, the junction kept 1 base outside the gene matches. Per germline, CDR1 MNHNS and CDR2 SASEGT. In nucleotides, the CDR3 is TGTGCCAGCAGTGAAACAGGGGGGAATTCACCCCTCCACTTT. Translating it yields CASSETGGNSPLHF.

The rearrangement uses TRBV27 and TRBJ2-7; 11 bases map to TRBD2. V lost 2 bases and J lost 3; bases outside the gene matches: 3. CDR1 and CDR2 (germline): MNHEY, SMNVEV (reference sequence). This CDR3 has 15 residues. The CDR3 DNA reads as TGTGCCAGCAGTTTAACTAGCGGGAGCCTCTACGAGCAGTACTTC. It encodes CASSLTSGSLYEQYF.

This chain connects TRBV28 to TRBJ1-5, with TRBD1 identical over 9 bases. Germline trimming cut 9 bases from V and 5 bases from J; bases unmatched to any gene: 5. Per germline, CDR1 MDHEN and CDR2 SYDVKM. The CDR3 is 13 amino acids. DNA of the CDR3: TGTGCCAGTAAGTGGACAGGGGATCAGCCCCAGCATTTT. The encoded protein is CASKWTGDQPQHF.

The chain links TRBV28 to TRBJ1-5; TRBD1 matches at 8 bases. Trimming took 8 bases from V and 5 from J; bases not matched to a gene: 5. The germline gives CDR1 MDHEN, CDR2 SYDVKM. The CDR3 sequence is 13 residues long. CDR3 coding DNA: TGTGCCAGCGATGACAGGGGCCATCAGCCCCAGCATTTT. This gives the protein CASDDRGHQPQHF.

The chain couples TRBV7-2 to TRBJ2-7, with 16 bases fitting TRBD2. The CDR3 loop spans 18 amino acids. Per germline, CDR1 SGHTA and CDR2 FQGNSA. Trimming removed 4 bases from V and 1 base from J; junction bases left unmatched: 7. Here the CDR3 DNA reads TGTGCCAGCAGCTGGGGACTAGCGGGAGGGCCTAAATCCTACGAGCAGTACTTC. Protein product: CASSWGLAGGPKSYEQYF.